The rows below give T cell receptor beta chains drawn from one sample of a study of T cell repertoires in cytomegalovirus infection. TCRdb recomputed calls from the reads with MiXCR, one row per CDR3 protein. The profile shows 300,000 or so distinct CDR3 sequences, more than 20% of them singletons. Their antigens remain unidentified. The sample consisted of cultured PBMCs, taken from culture after CMV antigen stimulation. All receptors derive from a human donor in good health (CMV status not recorded). Some clones in this sample may be carry-over from other donors' samples. The CDR3 runs from the conserved cysteine through the conserved F or W. Each record gives: clone size, J gene, D gene, V gene, CDR3 DNA, CDR3 protein. D genes are given only for firm matches. Clone size, where shown, is once, few, many, or a class for clones that have expanded.

few | TRBJ2-5 | - | TRBV7-9 | TGTGCCAGCAGCTTAAGCCAGCAAGAGACCCAGTACTTC | CASSLSQQETQYF
- | TRBJ2-3 | TRBD2 | TRBV5-4 | TGTGCCAGCAGCTTGTTACTAGCGGGAGGAACAGATACGCAGTATTTT | CASSLLLAGGTDTQYF
- | TRBJ2-2 | TRBD2 | TRBV28 | TGTGCCAGCAGTTTTATTTCGGGACTAGCGGGAACCGGGGAGCTGTTTTTT | CASSFISGLAGTGELFF
few | TRBJ2-2 | TRBD1 | TRBV7-2 | TGTGCCAGCAGCTTAGGGCAGGGGGCGAACGGGGAGCTGTTTTTT | CASSLGQGANGELFF
- | TRBJ1-1 | - | TRBV10-3 | TGTGCCATCAGTGATGGTGGTGGAACAGGGATGAACACTGAAGCTTTCTTC | CAISDGGGTGMNTEAFF
few | TRBJ1-2 | TRBD1 | TRBV19 | TGTGCCAGTAGTATACAGGGGGCTTTGGGGTCTCGCGGCTACACCTTC | CASSIQGALGSRGYTF
few | TRBJ2-5 | TRBD1 | TRBV4-3 | TGCGCCAGCAGCCAAGATCTAGGACAGGGGCTTGAGACCCAGTACTTC | CASSQDLGQGLETQYF
- | TRBJ2-1 | - | TRBV6-2/TRBV6-3 | TGTGCCAGCAGTTACTCCCGGGCCCAAGGGACCTACAATGAGCAGTTCTTC | CASSYSRAQGTYNEQFF
many | TRBJ2-1 | TRBD2 | TRBV11-2 | TGTGCCAGCAGCTTCCTAGCGGGAGGGTACAATGAGCAGTTCTTC | CASSFLAGGYNEQFF
- | TRBJ2-3 | TRBD2 | TRBV5-1 | TGCGCCAGCAGCTTGTCCGCAAGGACTAGCGGGAGGCCAGATACGCAGTATTTT | CASSLSARTSGRPDTQYF
- | TRBJ1-6 | TRBD1 | TRBV2 | TGTGCCAGCAGCACACTTCCGACAGGGGGTAATTCACCCCTCCACTTT | CASSTLPTGGNSPLHF
- | TRBJ2-7 | TRBD2 | TRBV29-1 | TGCAGCGTTGTGGGACTAGCGGGCGAGCAGTACTTC | CSVVGLAGEQYF
- | TRBJ1-1 | - | TRBV4-1 | TGTGCCAGCAGCCAAGATGGACCAGAAGACACTGAAGCTTTCTTT | CASSQDGPEDTEAFF
- | TRBJ2-3 | - | TRBV24-1 | TGTGCCACCAGTGATTCGCGACAGACCACAGATACGCAGTATTTT | CATSDSRQTTDTQYF